The present TCR beta chain was sequenced within a study of blood T cells in healthy people across ages (dated by TCRdb to between 2014 and 2017). Concerning the study at large: In model experiments, template switching captured roughly one uniquely barcoded TCR beta cDNA molecule for every two T cells. The study measured age-related changes in TCR beta repertoire diversity using deep sequencing normalized with unique cDNA molecular identifiers. To avoid experimental bias, donors of different ages were randomly spread across the sequencing lanes. Two additional independent replicas of 1 million unique cDNA reads from the same blood draw were analyzed for two donors (one aged 18 to 30 and one aged 80 or older). The donors were split into four age groups: young (average around 15 years), middle-aged (more than 35), aged (roughly 60) and long-lived (approximately 80). Study-wide findings and limitations: The long-lived group showed more naive CD4+ T cells, fewer expanded clones and increased TCR diversity than the aged group, suggesting age selection. Estimates of total diversity based on one million sequenced T cells were regarded as lower bounds and as underestimates. Observed TCR beta diversity per million T cells fell roughly linearly with age, and a significant reduction was already apparent by age roughly 40. Because donor CMV infection status was unknown, age-related changes in expanded clonotypes were potentially confounded. Since profiling was done on bulk unsorted PBMCs, naive and antigen-experienced compartments could not be conclusively compared. The percentage of naive T cells measured by flow cytometry correlated strongly with observed TCR beta diversity.

The library was built by means of 5' RACE. Sequencing was performed on an Illumina HiSeq 2500. The second PCR ran for about 6 to 11 cycles and used a J-beta primer mix along with a sample-barcoded 5' primer. A unique molecular identifier was introduced onto each TCR beta cDNA molecule by a template-switch 5' adaptor carrying 12 random nucleotides. Each sample yielded at least 2.5 million CDR3-containing paired-end reads. All of the RNA was converted into first-strand cDNA using the Mint cDNA synthesis kit, with a TRBC-specific oligonucleotide serving as the primer. Following uracil-DNA glycosylase treatment, a first 18-cycle PCR with universal primers M1SS and BC2_uni_R was performed on all cDNA. In the original analysis: For normalization, 1 million high-quality reads, each with a distinct molecular identifier, were randomly selected from each sample. Instead of being binned into consensus sequences, reads with shared molecular identifiers were discarded. MiTCR, run with a Q25 quality threshold and the strictest error-elimination algorithm, handled CDR3 identification, clonotype clustering and error correction. Lower-bound total TCR beta diversity was estimated with a nonparametric unseen species model using Euler transformation. The raw public data were reprocessed by TCRdb itself: fastp quality trimming at Q25, MiXCR clonotype calling, in-frame beta chains only. Each entry is one CDR3 protein sequence, shown with its most common DNA and genes. The V and J calls reflect TCRdb's pipeline rather than the authors' work. The sample table holds some 1.7 million distinct CDR3 sequences, of which under 30% were seen once. About 7.7% of the sample rests with the top ten.

Comment on this clonotype: This receptor's antigen is unknown. Base qualities were left out, and no much larger clone turns up one base away.

Systemically healthy Caucasian individuals from Russia, roughly 40 in total and aged about 6 to 100 years, were included as donors. Ten milliliters of peripheral blood were drawn from each donor into EDTA-treated Vacutainer tubes. Ficoll-Paque density-gradient centrifugation was used to isolate PBMCs, with at least 6.5 million per sample. Total RNA was extracted from PBMCs with Trizol reagent, with at least 6 micrograms obtained per sample. Naive CD45RAhigh/CD27high T cell percentages were measured by flow cytometry on a PBMC aliquot from every donor. The sample comprised blood. The receptor was isolated from a woman under 40 in good health.

CDR3 loop: CASSLGLTGMTSTDTQYF. The DNA sequence is as follows: TGCGCCAGCAGCTTGGGACTAACAGGGATGACTAGCACAGATACGCAGTATTTT. The chain employs TRBV5-1 and TRBJ2-3; possibly the D gene is TRBD1, per 6 matching bases. V is clipped by 0 bases and J by 0 bases, and the sequence between their germline boundaries is 17 bases long. The CDR1 and CDR2 encoded by the germline V gene are SGHRS and YFSETQ. The CDR3 has 18 amino acids, counting the end cysteine and phenylalanine. The retained sequence is limited to the CDR3, 54 bases, with the frame set at the first base.